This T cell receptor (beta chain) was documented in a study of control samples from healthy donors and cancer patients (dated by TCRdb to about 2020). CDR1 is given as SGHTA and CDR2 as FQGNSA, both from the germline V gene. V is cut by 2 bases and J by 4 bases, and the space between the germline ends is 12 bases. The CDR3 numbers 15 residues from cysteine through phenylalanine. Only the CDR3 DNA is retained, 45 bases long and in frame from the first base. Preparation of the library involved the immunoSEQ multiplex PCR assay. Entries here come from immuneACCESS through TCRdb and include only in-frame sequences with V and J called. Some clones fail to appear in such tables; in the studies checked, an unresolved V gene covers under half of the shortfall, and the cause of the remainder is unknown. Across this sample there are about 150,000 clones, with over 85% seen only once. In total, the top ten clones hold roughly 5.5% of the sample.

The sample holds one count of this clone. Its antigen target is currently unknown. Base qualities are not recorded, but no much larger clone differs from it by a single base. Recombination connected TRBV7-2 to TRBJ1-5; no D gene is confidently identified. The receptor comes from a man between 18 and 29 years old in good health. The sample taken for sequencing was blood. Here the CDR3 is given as CASSLYSSWNQPQHF. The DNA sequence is TGTGCCAGCAGCTTATATTCCTCGTGGAATCAGCCCCAGCATTTT.